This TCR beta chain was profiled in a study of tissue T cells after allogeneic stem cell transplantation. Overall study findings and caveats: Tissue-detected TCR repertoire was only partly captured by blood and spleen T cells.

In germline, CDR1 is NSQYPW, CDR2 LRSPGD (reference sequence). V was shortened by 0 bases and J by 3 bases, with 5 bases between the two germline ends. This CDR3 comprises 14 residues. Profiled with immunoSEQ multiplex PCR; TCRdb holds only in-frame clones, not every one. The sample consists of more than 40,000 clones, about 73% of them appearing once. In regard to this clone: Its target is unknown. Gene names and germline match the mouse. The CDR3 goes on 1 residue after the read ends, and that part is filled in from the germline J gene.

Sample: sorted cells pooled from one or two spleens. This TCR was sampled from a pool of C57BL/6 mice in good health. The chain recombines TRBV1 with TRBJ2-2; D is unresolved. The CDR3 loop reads CTCSAEGYTGQLYF. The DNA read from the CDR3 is TGCACCTGCAGTGCAGAGGGATACACCGGGCAGCTCTAC.